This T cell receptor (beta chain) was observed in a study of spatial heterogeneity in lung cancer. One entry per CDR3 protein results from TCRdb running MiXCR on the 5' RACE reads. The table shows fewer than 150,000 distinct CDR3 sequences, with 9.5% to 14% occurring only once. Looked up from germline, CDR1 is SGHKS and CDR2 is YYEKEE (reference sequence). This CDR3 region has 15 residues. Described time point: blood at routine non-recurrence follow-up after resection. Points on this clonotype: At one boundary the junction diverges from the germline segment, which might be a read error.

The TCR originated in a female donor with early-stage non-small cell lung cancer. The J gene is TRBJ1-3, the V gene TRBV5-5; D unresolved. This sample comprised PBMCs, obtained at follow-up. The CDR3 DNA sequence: TGTGTCAGCAGCTTGGAACGCTTTTCTGGAAACACCATATATTTT. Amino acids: CVSSLERFSGNTIYF.